This TCR beta chain was found in a study of spatial heterogeneity in lung cancer. Notes on the study in general: More often at tumor resection than at routine follow-up, ubiquitous expanded tumor TCRs were detected in the blood.

As to time point: sample taken at primary tumor resection. Unsorted whole RNA from tumor, nontumor lung or frozen PBMC underwent sequencing. There were 72 donors, all of them untreated patients with early-stage non-small cell lung cancer. TCRdb processed the 5' RACE reads anew with MiXCR; each CDR3 protein has one entry. This table has 60,000 to 80,000 distinct CDR3 sequences, roughly 13% appearing once. In this sample, this clonotype turned up a few times. Its specificity is not known. The V gene's germline CDR1 is DFQATT and CDR2 SNEGSKA (reference sequence). The CDR3 sequence is 14 residues long. The germline V and J ends were trimmed by 5 bases and 3 bases, with 17 bases remaining between them.

Material: PBMCs, obtained at surgery. The sequence came from a male donor with early-stage non-small cell lung cancer. This sequence joins TRBV20-1 and TRBJ2-7; a possible D gene is TRBD1 (6 bases). CDR3: CSAHDVGTSYEQYF. CDR3 in DNA: TGCAGTGCTCACGATGTCGGGACAAGCTACGAGCAGTACTTC.